Each of the 20 T cell receptor beta chains below was sequenced from the same sample in a study of shared clonotypes between healthy human individuals. Naive CD8 cells, CD45RO-negative and positively selected for CCR7, excluded terminally differentiated effector memory CD45RA+ cells. Method: immunoSEQ multiplex PCR; TCRdb's copy keeps in-frame clones and lacks some. The sample includes hundreds of thousands of clones, 90% to 97% of them seen just once. Sequencing input: naive CD8+ T cells sorted from blood. The source is a woman aged 25 to 39 in good health.

The genes are TRBV7-9 and TRBJ2-3; no clear D gene. The germline V gene has CDR1 SEHNR and CDR2 FQNEAQ (reference sequence). Trimming left V 3 bases short and J 6 bases short, with 16 bases between. This CDR3 region has 15 residues. The CDR3 region has the DNA TGTGCCAGCAGCTTGCGCAGCGAGAGTGGTGATACGCAGTATTTT. It specifies CASSLRSESGDTQYF.

J is TRBJ2-7 and V is TRBV29-1, with TRBD1 identical over 7 bases. The CDR3 has 13 amino acids. Germline CDR1 and CDR2: SQVTM and ANQGSEA. After removal of 5 bases from V and 3 bases from J, the junction contained 7 bases not matched to a gene. The CDR3 here is CSVYDRDGYEQYF. CDR3 nucleotide sequence: TGCAGCGTTTATGACAGGGATGGCTACGAGCAGTACTTC.

J is TRBJ2-1 and V is TRBV7-9; 11 nucleotides agree with TRBD2. From germline, CDR1 is SEHNR and CDR2 FQNEAQ (reference sequence). The CDR3 has 16 residues. J gave up 5 bases and V 3 bases, and 6 bases lay outside the gene matches. CDR3 sequence reads: CASSFPTSGTDNEQFF. The CDR3 DNA follows: TGTGCCAGCAGCTTCCCGACTAGCGGGACAGACAATGAGCAGTTCTTC.

This rearrangement joins TRBV7-8 to TRBJ2-3; 11 bases agree with TRBD2. There are 15 residues in the CDR3. The trim removed 1 base at V and 6 bases at J, leaving 3 bases unmatched. In germline, CDR1 is SGHVS, CDR2 FQNEAQ. The CDR3 sequence is CASSLGTSGRDTQYF. The CDR3 DNA sequence: TGTGCCAGCAGCTTAGGGACTAGCGGGCGGGATACGCAGTATTTT.

The gene calls are TRBV9 and TRBJ1-4, with a weak D call TRBD1 (6 bases). V dropped 3 bases and J dropped 8 bases, with 17 bases sitting between them. CDR3 size: 15 residues. CDR1 is SGDLS and CDR2 is YYNGEE in the germline V gene. The CDR3 loop reads CASSGTGLAGEKLFF. The CDR3 DNA reads as TGTGCCAGCAGCGGAACAGGGCTGGCAGGAGAAAAACTGTTTTTT. Looking up the rest from reference TRBV9 and TRBJ1-4 gives the full variable domain: DSGVTQTPKHLITATGQRVTLRCSPRSGDLSVYWYQQSLDQGLQFLIQYYNGEERAKGNILERFSAQQFPDLHSELNLSSLELGDSALYFCASSGTGLAGEKLFFGSGTQLSVL.

In regard to this clone: Distinct nucleotide sequences in the sample also encode this CDR3. CDR3 loop: CASSSTGYEQYF. The DNA of the CDR3 is TGTGCCAGCAGTTCCACAGGCTACGAGCAGTACTTC. The chain recombines TRBV27 with TRBJ2-7; a weak D match, TRBD1 (5 bases). Germline V lookup: CDR1 MNHEY, CDR2 SMNVEV (reference sequence). This CDR3 is built from 12 residues. Trimming stripped 4 bases from V and 3 bases from J, with 7 bases between.

The chain is built from TRBV7-9 and TRBJ2-7; D is uncertain. The V gene's germline CDR1 is SEHNR and CDR2 FQNEAQ (reference sequence). V gave up 8 bases and J gave up 3 bases, with 17 bases separating them. This CDR3 is 14 amino acids long. CDR3 bases: TGTGCCAGCCAGATTTCGGCGCGGAACTACGAGCAGTACTTC. Its translation: CASQISARNYEQYF.

This sequence joins TRBV14 and TRBJ2-7; possible D gene TRBD2, 6 bases. Looked up from germline, CDR1 is SGHDN and CDR2 is FVKESK. Trimming pared 4 bases from V and 12 bases from J, leaving 16 bases between. This CDR3 has 12 residues. CDR3 in amino acids: CASSPPGEALYF. The CDR3 nucleotides read TGTGCCAGCAGCCCCCCGGGGGAGGCTTTGTACTTC. The entire variable domain, with the rest obtained from reference TRBV14 and TRBJ2-7, is as follows: EAGVTQFPSHSVIEKGQTVTLRCDPISGHDNLYWYRRVMGKEIKFLLHFVKESKQDESGMPNNRFLAERTGGTYSTLKVQPAELEDSGVYFCASSPPGEALYFGPGTRLTVT.

V gene TRBV5-1 combines with J gene TRBJ2-7; perhaps TRBD2 as D (7 bases). This CDR3 is 16 amino acids long. Germline V CDR1 and CDR2: SGHRS, YFSETQ. V was trimmed by 3 bases and J by 0 bases, leaving 16 bases between them. CDR3 amino acids: CASSWGGGRPSYEQYF. The CDR3 DNA reads as TGCGCCAGCAGCTGGGGGGGCGGGAGACCCTCCTACGAGCAGTACTTC.

The chain employs TRBV7-9 and TRBJ2-5; 12 bases match TRBD2. Germline CDR1 SEHNR, CDR2 FQNEAQ (reference sequence). V gave up 5 bases and J gave up 4 bases; unmatched junction bases: 5. The CDR3 runs 15 residues. The CDR3 nucleotides read TGTGCCAGCAGCCGACTAGCGGGAGTGGGAGAGACCCAGTACTTC. Translating it yields CASSRLAGVGETQYF.

The V gene is TRBV13, the J gene TRBJ2-1; 9 nucleotides match TRBD1. This CDR3 is 16 amino acids long. Germline CDR1 reads PRHDT; CDR2 reads FYEKMQ (reference sequence). The V gene end was trimmed by 3 bases and the J gene end by 7 bases; junction bases not matched to a gene: 10. The CDR3, as DNA: TGTGCCAGCAGCTTCGACGGACAGGGGAATTATAATGAGCAGTTCTTC. Translated, it gives CASSFDGQGNYNEQFF.

The chain combines TRBV23-1 with TRBJ1-1; D call uncertain. TRBV23-1 is placed among ORFs of uncertain function. V lost 10 bases, J lost 2 bases, and 11 bases lay in between. This CDR3 comprises 12 residues. This chain's CDR3 is CANPRVNTEAFF. The CDR3 DNA follows: TGCGCCAACCCGAGGGTTAACACTGAAGCTTTCTTT.

The chain employs TRBV30 and TRBJ1-1, with a weak D call TRBD1 (6 bases). Germline CDR1 is GTSNPN and CDR2 is SVGIG (reference sequence). The length of the CDR3 is 12 residues. V lost 8 bases and J lost 0, with 10 bases in between. The CDR3 DNA reads as TGTGCCGGAGGACAGTTGAACACTGAAGCTTTCTTT. Translation gives CAGGQLNTEAFF.

V usage is TRBV28 and J usage is TRBJ2-5, with 10 bases identical to TRBD2. Germline V gene sequence: CDR1 MDHEN, CDR2 SYDVKM. The trim removed 2 bases at V and 1 base at J, leaving 10 bases unmatched. CDR3 length equals 18 residues. CDR3 nucleotides: TGTGCCAGCAGTTTAGGGCTAGCGGGAGCTGGCCCCCAAGAGACCCAGTACTTC. Amino acids: CASSLGLAGAGPQETQYF.

The chain combines TRBV6-5 with TRBJ1-2, with TRBD1 as a possible D gene (5 bases). The CDR3 is 15 residues long. CDR1 and CDR2 from the germline V gene are MNHEY and SVGAGI. The V end was cut by 4 bases, the J end by 2 bases, with 14 bases between. The CDR3 coding sequence is TGTGCCAGCAGTTTTACTCAGGGTCCCAACTATGGCTACACCTTC. Its translation: CASSFTQGPNYGYTF.

This clone is a singleton in its sample. The rearrangement links TRBV5-1 to TRBJ2-7, with 7 bases matching TRBD1. CDR3 length equals 17 residues. The J segment lost 3 bases and the V segment lost 4 bases, leaving 16 bases of the junction unmatched. From germline, CDR1 is SGHRS and CDR2 YFSETQ. The chain's CDR3 is CASSTPRTGRGDYEQYF. The CDR3 nucleotides read TGCGCCAGCAGCACCCCCAGGACAGGCCGAGGGGACTACGAGCAGTACTTC.

This chain connects TRBV28 to TRBJ2-7; 7 nucleotides align to TRBD1. The CDR3 extends over 13 amino acids. J gave up 1 base and V 6 bases, and 3 bases lay outside the gene matches. The germline gives CDR1 MDHEN, CDR2 SYDVKM. The CDR3 nucleotides are TGTGCCAGCAGAAGGGGGCAATCCTACGAGCAGTACTTC. The encoded protein is CASRRGQSYEQYF.

The gene calls are TRBV29-1 and TRBJ2-5; 7 bases are a match to TRBD2. The tail of the sequence fits TRBJ2-7 better, so the J call may be wrong. Germline-derived CDR1 and CDR2 are SQVTM and ANQGSEA. CDR3 length equals 12 residues. The CDR3 sequence: CSVEVAGVEQYF. DNA for the CDR3: TGCAGCGTTGAGGTTGCGGGGGTCGAGCAGTACTTC.

V is TRBV19 and J is TRBJ1-1; the D is unclear. The CDR3 runs to 16 residues. Per the germline V gene, CDR1 is LNHDA and CDR2 is SQIVND (reference sequence). Trimming left V 0 bases short and J 1 base short, with 12 bases between. CDR3 sequence: CASSIDLGSWNTEAFF. The CDR3 coding sequence is TGTGCCAGTAGTATAGATCTTGGAAGCTGGAACACTGAAGCTTTCTTT.

This chain joins TRBV27 and TRBJ1-2, with a tentative D call TRBD1 (5 bases). This CDR3 spans 15 amino acids. CDR1 is MNHEY and CDR2 is SMNVEV in the germline V gene (reference sequence). The ends were cut back, 8 bases at V and 4 bases at J, with 20 bases in the middle. The CDR3 DNA sequence: TGTGCCAGCGGAGTTGGAGTGCAGGGTATCTATGGCTACACCTTC. Translated: CASGVGVQGIYGYTF.